The 17 T cell receptor beta chains in this list originate from one sample, sequenced in a study of blood T cell repertoires in COVID-19. This table comes from immunoSEQ multiplex PCR, and its TCRdb copy is limited to in-frame clones, with some not included. This sample has about 200,000 clones, with around 84% found just once. What was sequenced was peripheral blood. Receptors originate from a woman older than 75 with acute or convalescent COVID-19.

This rearrangement joins TRBV19 to TRBJ2-3; D perhaps matches TRBD2 (5 bases). The CDR3 contains 14 residues. Germline CDR1 LNHDA, CDR2 SQIVND (reference sequence). V was trimmed by 7 bases and J by 4 bases, leaving 15 bases between them. The CDR3 DNA is TGTGCCAGTAACAACGGGATGAGGCCAGATACGCAGTATTTT. Protein product: CASNNGMRPDTQYF.

This clone was recorded only once. This chain connects TRBV6-5 to TRBJ2-7, with D tentatively TRBD2 (6 bases). V was pared by 2 bases and J by 3 bases, with 11 bases between. This CDR3 is 14 amino acids long. Germline CDR1 MNHEY, CDR2 SVGAGI. The CDR3 sequence: CASSYGRTVYEQYF. The CDR3 DNA follows: TGTGCCAGCAGTTACGGGAGGACGGTCTACGAGCAGTACTTC.

The V and J genes are TRBV18 and TRBJ1-5, with D maybe TRBD1 (6 bases). In germline, CDR1 is KGHSH, CDR2 LQKENI. This CDR3 is built from 16 residues. V lost 6 bases and J lost 7, with 22 bases in between. CDR3 bases: TGTGCCAGCTCCCGGGGTCTTACAGGGAACGGGCAGCCCCAGCATTTT. Translating it yields CASSRGLTGNGQPQHF.

There are a few counts of this clone. This chain uses TRBV12-5 with TRBJ1-5, with TRBD1 matching 7 bases. CDR1 is LGHNT, CDR2 FRNRAP, per germline. Trimming at V came to 5 bases and at J to 0 bases, leaving 31 bases not matched to a gene. The CDR3 is made up of 24 amino acids. The CDR3, as DNA: TGTGCTAGTGGTCCCCCATTACCGGGACAGTGCTTTACCAGGGACGTTTATAGCAATCAGCCCCAGCATTTT. Its protein is CASGPPLPGQCFTRDVYSNQPQHF.

Regarding this clone: The junction departs from the called germline gene at one end, perhaps through a read error. The chain couples TRBV19 to TRBJ1-2; maybe TRBD1 (5 bases). Per the germline V gene, CDR1 is LNHDA and CDR2 is SQIVND (reference sequence). The CDR3 runs to 18 residues. This chain's CDR3 is CASSIPETRQPNNDGYTF. The CDR3 nucleotides read TGTGCCAGTAGTATCCCCGAAACCCGACAGCCGAATAACGATGGCTACACCTTC.

This clone was picked up a small number of times. The gene calls are TRBV6-5 and TRBJ1-1; a weak D match, TRBD1 (6 bases). Germline-derived CDR1 and CDR2 are MNHEY and SVGAGI. The CDR3 spans 15 residues. With 5 bases removed from V and 5 bases from J, the gap between germline ends came to 18 bases. The CDR3 protein is CASSLTGGQVTEAFF. In nucleotides, the CDR3 is TGTGCCAGCAGTCTAACGGGGGGGCAAGTAACTGAAGCTTTCTTT.

This sequence joins TRBV5-1 and TRBJ2-1, with TRBD2 matching 10 bases. Germline V lookup: CDR1 SGHRS, CDR2 YFSETQ. Germline trimming cut 1 base from V and 1 base from J; bases unmatched to any gene: 2. The CDR3 has 16 residues. In DNA form, the CDR3 reads TGCGCCAGCAGCTTGACTAGCGGGATTTCCTACAATGAGCAGTTCTTC. Its protein is CASSLTSGISYNEQFF. Full variable domain (rest looked up from reference TRBV5-1 and TRBJ2-1): KAGVTQTPRYLIKTRGQQVTLSCSPISGHRSVSWYQQTPGQGLQFLFEYFSETQRNKGNFPGRFSGRQFSNSRSEMNVSTLELGDSALYLCASSLTSGISYNEQFFGPGTRLTVL.

The gene calls are TRBV14 and TRBJ1-1, with a possible D match to TRBD1 (6 bases). Germline V gene sequence: CDR1 SGHDN, CDR2 FVKESK. This CDR3 spans 18 amino acids. V lost 4 bases, J lost 2 bases, and 23 bases lay in between. The CDR3: CASSPLGGARGYNTEAFF. The DNA for the CDR3 is TGTGCCAGCAGCCCACTGGGGGGGGCGAGAGGCTATAACACTGAAGCTTTCTTT. Variable domain in full (rest from reference TRBV14 and TRBJ1-1): EAGVTQFPSHSVIEKGQTVTLRCDPISGHDNLYWYRRVMGKEIKFLLHFVKESKQDESGMPNNRFLAERTGGTYSTLKVQPAELEDSGVYFCASSPLGGARGYNTEAFFGQGTRLTVV.

This clone has only one observation. The CDR3 is CASSFYRGGETQYF. The CDR3 nucleotides read TGTGCCAGCAGCTTCTACAGGGGAGGAGAGACCCAGTACTTC. V and J are TRBV7-2 and TRBJ2-5, with D possibly TRBD1 on 7 matching bases. Germline-derived CDR1 and CDR2 are SGHTA and FQGNSA. The germline V and J ends were trimmed by 3 bases and 4 bases, with 12 bases remaining between them. This CDR3 spans 14 amino acids.

The chain links TRBV3-1 (or the pseudogene TRBV3-2) to TRBJ2-7; D gene uncertain. This CDR3 comprises 13 residues. Germline V gene lookup returns CDR1 LGHDT and CDR2 YNNKEL (reference sequence). Deletions cut 5 bases from V and 8 bases from J, with 16 bases between. CDR3 DNA sequence: TGTGCCAGCAGCGGGCTATCCGTTTGGCAGCAGTACTTC. Protein sequence: CASSGLSVWQQYF.

J is TRBJ2-2 and V is TRBV7-2, with TRBD2 identical over 16 bases. Per germline, CDR1 SGHTA and CDR2 FQGNSA. The CDR3 runs 17 residues. V gave up 6 bases and J gave up 5 bases; unmatched junction bases: 6. The CDR3 loop reads CASRPGLAGGPTGELFF. The CDR3 coding sequence is TGTGCCAGCAGACCGGGACTAGCGGGAGGGCCGACCGGGGAGCTGTTTTTT.

The chain carries TRBV13 and TRBJ2-5, with 9 bases lining up with TRBD1. The CDR3 consists of 16 residues. The V segment lost 5 bases and the J segment 4 bases; nucleotides outside the gene matches: 11. The V gene's germline CDR1 is PRHDT and CDR2 FYEKMQ (reference sequence). The CDR3 DNA follows: TGTGCCAGCAGCCAACAGGGGGCGCTGGGAAGAGAGACCCAGTACTTC. Translating gives CASSQQGALGRETQYF.

This clone was observed a single time. The chain has TRBV27 and TRBJ2-1, with 12 bases aligning to TRBD2. The CDR3 is 18 residues long. V dropped 5 bases and J dropped 7; count of bases not matched to a gene: 15. CDR1 MNHEY and CDR2 SMNVEV come from the germline V gene (reference sequence). CDR3 sequence reads: CASSPTPSLAGGRNEQFF. The DNA for the CDR3 is TGTGCCAGCAGTCCCACCCCCTCCCTAGCGGGAGGGCGAAATGAGCAGTTCTTC.

The rearrangement uses TRBV27 and TRBJ2-2; D not resolved. The CDR3 is 14 residues long. V lost 9 bases to trimming and J lost 0 bases, with 11 bases between them. Looked up from germline, CDR1 is MNHEY and CDR2 is SMNVEV (reference sequence). In DNA, the CDR3 is TGTGCCAGGAAACAGCCCGCGAACACCGGGGAGCTGTTTTTT. This translates into CARKQPANTGELFF.

This clone was picked up a small number of times. J is TRBJ2-2 and V is TRBV5-1, with D perhaps matching TRBD2 (5 bases). The germline V gene has CDR1 SGHRS and CDR2 YFSETQ. V lost 0 bases and J lost 5, with 11 bases in between. The CDR3 is 15 residues long. The DNA for the CDR3 is TGCGCCAGCAGCTTGGCGGGAAGTAGAACCGGGGAGCTGTTTTTT. Translating gives CASSLAGSRTGELFF.

The rearrangement joins TRBV11-3 to TRBJ2-3; D is unclear. CDR1 SGHNT and CDR2 YENEEA come from the germline V gene. The V gene lost 0 bases and the J gene lost 6 bases, with 7 bases spanning the gap. This CDR3 has 13 residues. The CDR3: CASSLDHFDTQYF. The CDR3 DNA is TGTGCCAGCAGCTTAGATCATTTTGATACGCAGTATTTT.

The chain employs TRBV4-3 and TRBJ2-1; 12 nucleotides agree with TRBD2. The junction had 5 bases not matched to a gene; V was cut back by 1 base and J by 7 bases. CDR3 length equals 16 residues. Per the germline V gene, CDR1 is LGHNA and CDR2 is YSLEER. The CDR3 spells CASSQGLAGVENEQFF. Here the CDR3 DNA reads TGCGCCAGCAGCCAAGGACTAGCGGGAGTCGAGAATGAGCAGTTCTTC.